Listed here are 16 T cell receptor beta chains from one sample, sequenced in a study of T cell changes during pregnancy in multiple sclerosis. Clones were sequenced by immunoSEQ multiplex PCR, and TCRdb holds only the in-frame ones, with some missing. The repertoire holds roughly 57,000 clones, with around 94% as singletons. Sequences were derived from CD8+ T cells from peripheral blood mononuclear cells, sampled after pregnancy. The receptors come from a female donor with multiple sclerosis, enrolled in a pregnancy study.

The rearrangement links TRBV15 to TRBJ2-7; D remains unclear. Trimming left V 5 bases short and J 1 base short, with 18 bases between. The germline CDR1 and CDR2 sequences are LNHNV and YYDKDF (reference sequence). The CDR3 sequence is 16 residues long. CDR3 nucleotides: TGTGCCACCAGCCCACCCCCGGGTCACTCGTCCTACGAGCAGTACTTC. Protein sequence: CATSPPPGHSSYEQYF.

This sequence joins TRBV27 and TRBJ2-2; D not resolved. The V and J ends lost 3 bases and 0 bases respectively, with 14 bases between them. Looked up from germline, CDR1 is MNHEY and CDR2 is SMNVEV (reference sequence). The length of the CDR3 is 17 residues. The CDR3 reads CASSFYELSANTGELFF. The CDR3 bases are TGTGCCAGCAGTTTTTATGAGTTATCCGCGAACACCGGGGAGCTGTTTTTT.

The rearrangement joins TRBV6-1 to TRBJ1-3, with D tentatively TRBD1 (6 bases). The germline V gene encodes CDR1 MNHNS and CDR2 SASEGT. This CDR3 comprises 14 residues. V was cut by 0 bases and J by 3 bases, with 6 bases left in between. CDR3 nucleotides: TGTGCCAGCAGTGAAGCCAGGGGTGGAAACACCATATATTTT. This gives the protein CASSEARGGNTIYF.

The chain links TRBV28 to TRBJ1-5; maybe TRBD1 (5 bases). Trimming cost V 5 bases and J 8 bases, with 22 bases left between them. This CDR3 is 16 amino acids long. In germline, CDR1 is MDHEN, CDR2 SYDVKM. This CDR3 is CASSGGSAGGTEPQHF. The DNA of the CDR3 is TGTGCCAGCAGTGGCGGGTCGGCGGGGGGTACGGAGCCCCAGCATTTT. Using reference TRBV28 and TRBJ1-5 for the parts outside the CDR3, the full variable domain is DVKVTQSSRYLVKRTGEKVFLECVQDMDHENMFWYRQDPGLGLRLIYFSYDVKMKEKGDIPEGYSVSREKKERFSLILESASTNQTSMYLCASSGGSAGGTEPQHFGDGTRLSIL.

The chain uses TRBV5-3 and TRBJ2-1, with TRBD2 identical over 12 bases. TRBV5-3 is classed as an ORF, of uncertain function. The CDR3 consists of 18 residues. Germline trimming cut 10 bases from V and 1 base from J; bases unmatched to any gene: 15. The CDR3 reads CAESPPSGRAGSYNEQFF. CDR3 coding DNA: TGTGCCGAATCTCCCCCTAGCGGGAGGGCCGGGTCCTACAATGAGCAGTTCTTC.

The chain links TRBV15 to TRBJ1-5, with D possibly being TRBD1 (5 bases). Trimming cost V 1 base and J 3 bases, with 10 bases left between them. This CDR3 spans 15 amino acids. Germline V CDR1 and CDR2: LNHNV, YYDKDF (reference sequence). CDR3 amino acids: CATSRVAGTNQPQHF. CDR3 in DNA: TGTGCCACCAGCAGAGTAGCGGGGACCAATCAGCCCCAGCATTTT.

The chain recombines TRBV18 with TRBJ2-1; maybe TRBD2 (10 bases). This CDR3 is 20 amino acids long. Germline lookup yields CDR1 KGHSH and CDR2 LQKENI. The V and J ends lost 3 bases and 3 bases respectively, with 27 bases between them. This chain's CDR3 is CASSPLTGGTSGTLYNEQFF. CDR3 nucleotides: TGTGCCAGCTCACCTCTTACAGGGGGCACTAGCGGGACCCTCTACAATGAGCAGTTCTTC. Full variable domain (outside the CDR3, taken from reference TRBV18 and TRBJ2-1): NAGVMQNPRHLVRRRGQEARLRCSPMKGHSHVYWYRQLPEEGLKFMVYLQKENIIDESGMPKERFSAEFPKEGPSILRIQQVVRGDSAAYFCASSPLTGGTSGTLYNEQFFGPGTRLTVL.

The chain links TRBV27 to TRBJ2-7; 7 nucleotides agree with TRBD1. CDR1 is MNHEY and CDR2 is SMNVEV in the germline V gene (reference sequence). CDR3 length: 15 residues. Unmatched junction bases numbered 8, after V lost 5 bases and J lost 1 base. CDR3 sequence (DNA): TGTGCCAGCAGTACGACTACAGGGGCGTCCTACGAGCAGTACTTC. This gives the protein CASSTTTGASYEQYF.

V usage is TRBV30 and J usage is TRBJ2-7; weak D call: TRBD2 (6 bases). The CDR3 has 14 amino acids. From germline, CDR1 is GTSNPN and CDR2 SVGIG (reference sequence). Trimming took 0 bases from V and 5 from J, leaving 14 bases between them. This CDR3 is CAWSVGMAGNEQYF. CDR3 coding DNA: TGTGCCTGGAGTGTGGGTATGGCGGGAAACGAGCAGTACTTC.

The chain couples TRBV27 to TRBJ1-2; D is unclear. Per the germline V gene, CDR1 is MNHEY and CDR2 is SMNVEV (reference sequence). The V gene lost 3 bases and the J gene lost 4 bases, with 18 bases spanning the gap. The CDR3 has 16 residues. This CDR3 reads CASSFGSPTWVYGYTF. In DNA form, the CDR3 reads TGTGCCAGCAGTTTCGGGTCCCCAACCTGGGTCTATGGCTACACCTTC.

V and J are TRBV29-1 and TRBJ2-7; D possibly corresponds to TRBD1 (5 bases). The CDR3 totals 13 residues. V lost 3 bases to trimming and J lost 3 bases, with 12 bases between them. Germline CDR1 is SQVTM and CDR2 is ANQGSEA. CDR3 coding DNA: TGCAGCGTTGAGACAGCAATGAGCTACGAGCAGTACTTC. Amino acids: CSVETAMSYEQYF.

This clone showed up just once. The rearrangement uses TRBV19 and TRBJ2-1; D is perhaps TRBD2 (8 bases). This CDR3 is 15 amino acids long. The V gene lost 2 bases and the J gene lost 6 bases, with 14 bases spanning the gap. CDR1 is LNHDA and CDR2 is SQIVND in the germline V gene (reference sequence). CDR3 coding DNA: TGTGCCAGTAGTATATCAGGGGGACTAGGCAATGAGCAGTTCTTC. This sequence encodes CASSISGGLGNEQFF.

The J gene is TRBJ2-7, the V gene TRBV4-1, with D possibly TRBD2 on 5 matching bases. The germline V gene encodes CDR1 MGHRA and CDR2 YSYEKL. This CDR3 is built from 18 residues. V lost 1 base and J lost 2, with 21 bases in between. For the CDR3, the DNA is TGCGCCAGCAGCCAAGTGAGCATGCATTTAGCGAGCACCTACGAGCAGTACTTC. Translating it yields CASSQVSMHLASTYEQYF.

J is TRBJ2-7 and V is TRBV5-4; 12 nucleotides agree with TRBD2. Looked up from germline, CDR1 is SGHNT and CDR2 is YYREEE (reference sequence). The J segment lost 4 bases and the V segment lost 3 bases, leaving 11 bases of the junction unmatched. The length of the CDR3 is 17 residues. The CDR3 spells CASSSGPTSGSSYEQYF. CDR3 DNA sequence: TGTGCCAGCAGCTCAGGTCCGACTAGCGGGAGTTCTTACGAGCAGTACTTC.

CDR3 amino acids: CASSEQGLLETQYF. The CDR3 coding sequence is TGTGCCAGCAGTGAACAGGGACTTCTGGAGACCCAGTACTTC. The chain carries TRBV2 and TRBJ2-5; tentatively, D is TRBD2 (6 bases). Trimming took 2 bases from V and 5 from J, leaving 12 bases between them. The CDR3 runs 14 residues. The V gene's germline CDR1 is SNHLY and CDR2 FYNNEI.

This clone was seen a single time. The V call is TRBV11-2, the J call TRBJ2-7; 7 bases agree with TRBD2. The CDR3 is made up of 13 amino acids. Germline lookup yields CDR1 SGHAT and CDR2 FQNNGV. J gave up 6 bases and V 3 bases, and 5 bases lay outside the gene matches. The CDR3 reads CASSFGLVLEQYF. The CDR3 DNA sequence: TGTGCCAGCAGCTTCGGACTAGTCCTCGAGCAGTACTTC.